One and the same sample provided the 6 T cell receptor beta chains below, sequenced in a study of vaccination and CD4 T cells after COVID-19. Indicated treatment: 10-day PBMC culture with coronavirus spike peptide pools or control peptides (ViraFEST assay). These receptors have no identified antigens. Once obtained from cultured CD4+ T cells, the DNA was sequenced using the Oncomine TCR Beta short-read assay. TCRdb redid the calling of the PCR reads with MiXCR, one entry per CDR3 protein. The sample comprises 15,000 to 17,000 distinct CDR3 sequences, 50% to 60% of which are singletons, and around 12% rests with the top ten. The sequencing input was CD4+ T cells from blood, cultured in vitro. These receptors were collected from a human donor who had recovered from COVID-19.

This chain connects TRBV14 to TRBJ2-4; maybe TRBD1 (6 bases). The V gene lost 2 bases and the J gene lost 6 bases, with 17 bases spanning the gap. Germline lookup yields CDR1 SGHDN and CDR2 FVKESK. The CDR3 length is 16 residues. The CDR3 sequence is CASSQWKGTGINIQYF. CDR3 DNA: TGTGCCAGCAGCCAATGGAAGGGCACAGGGATAAACATTCAGTACTTC.

This clonotype came up once. This chain connects TRBV3-1 to TRBJ1-5, with D possibly being TRBD1 (6 bases). Trimming pared 0 bases from V and 10 bases from J, leaving 19 bases between. This CDR3 has 16 residues. CDR1 and CDR2 (germline): LGHDT, YNNKEL (reference sequence). The CDR3 loop is CASSQDLGGAGRPQHF. CDR3 sequence (DNA): TGTGCCAGCAGCCAAGATCTTGGGGGCGCCGGACGTCCCCAGCATTTT.

This clonotype was seen only a few times. The chain carries TRBV21-1 and TRBJ1-5; the table's D call TRBD1 went unverified against the DNA. TRBV21-1 is classified as a pseudogene. The CDR3 is made up of 18 amino acids. The CDR3 DNA is TGTGCCAGCAGCAAAGGCTGTCGGCTATCTGGGGGCAATCAGCCCCAGCATTTT. Encoded protein: CASSKGCRLSGGNQPQHF.

The chain recombines TRBV20-1 with TRBJ2-3; possibly TRBD2 for D (5 bases). The V gene lost 6 bases and the J gene lost 11 bases, with 12 bases spanning the gap. Germline CDR1 is DFQATT and CDR2 is SNEGSKA (reference sequence). The CDR3 consists of 10 residues. Here the CDR3 DNA reads TGCAGTGCCCTGACTACTTGGCAGTATTTT. This translates into CSALTTWQYF.

This clonotype was found a few times. The chain joins TRBV7-6 to TRBJ2-5; TRBD1 or TRBD2 may be the D gene (5 bases each). The CDR3 sequence is 16 residues long. CDR1 and CDR2 (germline): SGHVS, FNYEAQ. Trimming took 6 bases from V and 3 from J, leaving 20 bases between them. For the CDR3, the DNA is TGTGCCAGCAGGGGGCTGAGGGGATTGGGGGAAGAGACCCAGTACTTC. Amino acids: CASRGLRGLGEETQYF.

The chain combines TRBV7-2 with TRBJ2-5, with 7 positions matching TRBD2. The CDR3 is made up of 17 amino acids. The V gene's germline CDR1 is SGHTA and CDR2 FQGNSA. The V segment lost 3 bases and the J segment 5 bases; nucleotides outside the gene matches: 15. The CDR3 spells CASSFTLLAFDLETQYF. CDR3 coding DNA: TGTGCCAGCAGCTTCACCCTACTAGCGTTCGATCTGGAGACCCAGTACTTC. Full variable domain (missing parts from reference TRBV7-2 and TRBJ2-5): GAGVSQSPSNKVTEKGKDVELRCDPISGHTALYWYRQSLGQGLEFLIYFQGNSAPDKSGLPSDRFSAERTGGSVSTLTIQRTQQEDSAVYLCASSFTLLAFDLETQYFGPGTRLLVL.